Following are 6 T cell receptor beta chains from one sample sequenced in a study of blood T cells in healthy people across ages (dated by TCRdb to 2013 to 2016). The library came from 5' RACE. Sequencer: Illumina HiSeq 2500. The second PCR ran for roughly 7 to 11 cycles and used a J-beta primer mix along with a sample-barcoded 5' primer. The public reads were reanalyzed by TCRdb: fastp trimming at Q25, MiXCR alignment, in-frame beta chains only. Rows are unified per CDR3 protein, each entry keeping the most common DNA and genes. In this sample the table shows 250,000 to 300,000 distinct CDR3 sequences, roughly 29% of which occur a single time. About 30% of the sample lies in the top ten. The sequencing sample was made of blood. Receptors originate from a woman in her sixties or seventies in good health.

As regards this clonotype: The junction shows a germline mismatch at one end, possibly a read error. This chain uses TRBV18 with TRBJ1-4; D is undetermined. The V gene's germline CDR1 is KGHSH and CDR2 LQKENI. The CDR3 loop spans 15 amino acids. The chain's CDR3 is CASSPQGISNEKLFF. CDR3 sequence (DNA): TGTGCCAGCTCACCACAGGGTATCTCTAACGAAAAACTGTTTTTT.

Comment on this clonotype: A junction boundary mismatches the germline segment, possibly from a read error. The chain recombines TRBV5-5 with TRBJ1-4, with D possibly being TRBD1 (5 bases). This CDR3 has 13 amino acids. CDR1 SGHKS and CDR2 YYEKEE come from the germline V gene (reference sequence). The CDR3 bases are TGTGCCAGCAGCACCGGGACTAGTGAAAAACTGTTTTTT. Translation gives CASSTGTSEKLFF.

J is TRBJ1-4 and V is TRBV28, with 7 bases lining up with TRBD1. Losses at the gene ends were 5 bases for V and 3 bases for J; bases not matched to a gene: 6. Germline lookup yields CDR1 MDHEN and CDR2 SYDVKM. The CDR3 has 15 residues. The CDR3 reads CASSPYRGPNEKLFF. The CDR3 DNA reads as TGTGCCAGCAGTCCCTACAGGGGTCCTAATGAAAAACTGTTTTTT.

The gene calls are TRBV6-2 or TRBV6-3 and TRBJ2-5; TRBD2 is a possible D gene (5 bases). The J call may be wrong; the DNA end is better matched by TRBJ2-7. The germline gives CDR1 MNHEY, CDR2 SVGEGT. There are 14 residues in the CDR3. CDR3 sequence (DNA): TGTGCCAGCAGTTATTGGCTAGCCTCCTACGAGCAGTACTTC. Encoded protein: CASSYWLASYEQYF.

The CDR3 bases are TGTGCCACCAGTGCAAGGACCGGTTTTGGCGGGGAGCTGTTTTTT. It translates to CATSARTGFGGELFF. This rearrangement joins TRBV24-1 to TRBJ2-2, with D hard to call. The V and J ends lost 5 bases and 7 bases respectively, with 16 bases between them. This CDR3 is 15 amino acids long. The V gene's germline CDR1 is KGHDR and CDR2 SFDVKD.

This clonotype was seen a few times. V gene TRBV5-1 combines with J gene TRBJ2-3; TRBD2 matches at 7 bases. Losses at the gene ends were 4 bases for V and 0 bases for J; bases not matched to a gene: 5. Germline CDR1 reads SGHRS; CDR2 reads YFSETQ. This CDR3 has 15 amino acids. CDR3 bases: TGCGCCAGCAGCCCCCCTAGCGGAAGCACAGATACGCAGTATTTT. Translation gives CASSPPSGSTDTQYF.